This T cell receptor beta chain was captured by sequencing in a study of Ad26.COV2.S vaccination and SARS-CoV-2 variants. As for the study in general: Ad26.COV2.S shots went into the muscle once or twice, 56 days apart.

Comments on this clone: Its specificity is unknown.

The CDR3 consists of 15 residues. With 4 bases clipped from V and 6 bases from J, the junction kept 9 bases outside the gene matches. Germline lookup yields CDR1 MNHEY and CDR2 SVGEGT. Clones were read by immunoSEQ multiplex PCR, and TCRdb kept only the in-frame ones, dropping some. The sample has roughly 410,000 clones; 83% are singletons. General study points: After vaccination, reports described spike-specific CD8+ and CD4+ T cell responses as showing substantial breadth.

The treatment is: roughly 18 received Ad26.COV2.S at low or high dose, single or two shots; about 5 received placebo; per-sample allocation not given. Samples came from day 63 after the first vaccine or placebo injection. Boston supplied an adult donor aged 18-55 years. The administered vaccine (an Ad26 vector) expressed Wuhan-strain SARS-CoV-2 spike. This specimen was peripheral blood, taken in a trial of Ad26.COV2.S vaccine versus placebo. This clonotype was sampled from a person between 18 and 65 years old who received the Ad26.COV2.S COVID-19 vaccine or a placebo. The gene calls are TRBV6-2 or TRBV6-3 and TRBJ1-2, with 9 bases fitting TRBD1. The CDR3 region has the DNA TGTGCCAGCAGTTTTAACGCTGGACAGGGGAATGGCTACACCTTC. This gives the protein CASSFNAGQGNGYTF.